This is a list of T cell receptor beta chains from one sample in a study of immune evolution from preneoplasia to lung adenocarcinoma. Data came from immunoSEQ multiplex PCR; TCRdb stores just in-frame clones and leaves some out. The sample has 14,000 or so clones, more than 80% seen once. The sequenced sample was FFPE minimally invasive lung adenocarcinoma tissue. The receptor source for this set is a person between 65 and 79 years old with lung adenocarcinoma. CDR3s leave out the opening cysteine and the closing phenylalanine or tryptophan. Size is stated for part of the rows, as once, few or many counts, or as a class when the clone is expanded.

clone size: .
V gene: TRBV19
J gene: TRBJ2-2
CDR3 protein: ASSSLGSLTGELF

clone size: .
V gene: TRBV11-3
J gene: TRBJ2-1
CDR3 protein: ASSSRMVAGESEQF

clone size: .
V gene: TRBV7-3
J gene: TRBJ2-1
CDR3 protein: ASSLKSASSYNEQF

clone size: few
V gene: TRBV28
J gene: TRBJ1-3
CDR3 protein: ASSLTVSAGNTIY

clone size: .
V gene: TRBV4-1
J gene: TRBJ2-1
CDR3 protein: ASSIGLALSSYNEQF

clone size: .
V gene: TRBV28
J gene: TRBJ2-3
CDR3 protein: ASSNQGESTDTQY

clone size: .
V gene: TRBV13
J gene: TRBJ2-7
CDR3 protein: ASSAPGTGLWEQY

clone size: .
V gene: TRBV7-3
J gene: TRBJ1-2
CDR3 protein: ASSAIGYT

clone size: .
V gene: TRBV7-3
J gene: TRBJ2-1
CDR3 protein: ASSPSGQYTNEQF

clone size: large
V gene: TRBV28
J gene: TRBJ1-2
CDR3 protein: ASSLQAAGGYT

clone size: .
V gene: TRBV27
J gene: TRBJ1-5
CDR3 protein: ATAWNFNQPQH

clone size: .
V gene: TRBV4-1
J gene: TRBJ1-2
CDR3 protein: ASSQGSGGPFLGYT